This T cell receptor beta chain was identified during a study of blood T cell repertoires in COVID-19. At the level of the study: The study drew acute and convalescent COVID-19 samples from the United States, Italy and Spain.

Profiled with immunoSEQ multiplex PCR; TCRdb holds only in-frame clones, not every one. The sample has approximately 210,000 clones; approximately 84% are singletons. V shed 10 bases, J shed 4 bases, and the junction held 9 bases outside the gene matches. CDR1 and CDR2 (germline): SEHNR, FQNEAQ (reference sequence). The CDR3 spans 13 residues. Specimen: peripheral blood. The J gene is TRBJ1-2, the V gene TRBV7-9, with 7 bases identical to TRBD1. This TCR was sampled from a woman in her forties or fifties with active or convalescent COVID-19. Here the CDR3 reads CAIIRGPGYGYTF. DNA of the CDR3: TGTGCCATAATAAGGGGGCCCGGCTATGGCTACACCTTC. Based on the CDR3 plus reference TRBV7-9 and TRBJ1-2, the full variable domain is DTGVSQNPRHKITKRGQNVTFRCDPISEHNRLYWYRQTLGQGPEFLTYFQNEAQLEKSRLLSDRFSAERPKGSFSTLEIQRTEQGDSAMYLCAIIRGPGYGYTFGSGTRLTVV.